Listed below are T cell receptor beta chains from one sample, sequenced in a study of T cell responses to AZD1222 COVID-19 vaccine. TCRdb keeps only in-frame clones here, not all; method: immunoSEQ multiplex PCR. Here the sample spans about 87,000 clones, 90% being singletons. This specimen was peripheral blood, taken on day 0 of AZD1222 vaccination. These receptors were collected from an adult in good health. The CDR3 runs from the conserved cysteine through the conserved F or W. D genes are given only for firm matches. The size entry is marked missing in some rows and otherwise reads once, few, many or a size class.

clone size	D gene	V gene	CDR3 length	J gene	CDR3 DNA	CDR3 protein
-	TRBD1	TRBV7-2	17	TRBJ1-2	TGTGCCAGCAGCATCTCCGGGACAGGGACCCTCTTCTATGGCTACACCTTC	CASSISGTGTLFYGYTF
-	TRBD1	TRBV18	14	TRBJ2-7	TGTGCCAGCTCACCCCGGACAGGGATCAACGAGCAGTACTTC	CASSPRTGINEQYF
-	-	TRBV6-5	14	TRBJ2-3	TGTGCCAGCAGTCCCCTATTGGGGTCAGATACGCAGTATTTT	CASSPLLGSDTQYF
few	TRBD1	TRBV29-1	15	TRBJ1-1	TGCAGCGTTTCGGGACAGGGGGCGCGCGGGACTGAAGCTTTCTTT	CSVSGQGARGTEAFF
-	-	TRBV4-1	19	TRBJ2-7	TGCGCCAGCAGCCTCCGCCCGACCCGGGACCCCTACCCCACCTACGAGCAGTACTTC	CASSLRPTRDPYPTYEQYF
-	-	TRBV30	15	TRBJ1-1	TGTGCCTGGAGTGTATCTTTAGGGATGGGCACTGAAGCTTTCTTT	CAWSVSLGMGTEAFF
-	TRBD2	TRBV5-1	17	TRBJ2-7	TGCGCCAGCAGCTCAGAGCCGGGACTACTGACACTTTACGAGCAGTACTTC	CASSSEPGLLTLYEQYF
-	-	TRBV4-1	15	TRBJ1-2	TGCGCCAGCAGCCAAGATCGGGGAGTTAACTATGGCTACACCTTC	CASSQDRGVNYGYTF
-	TRBD2	TRBV15	17	TRBJ2-1	TGTGCCACCAGCAGACCCCTAGCGGGGGACACCTACAATGAGCAGTTCTTC	CATSRPLAGDTYNEQFF
-	-	TRBV11-2	15	TRBJ2-7	TGTGCCAGCAGCTTACGGGACACCGCAAACTACGAGCAGTACTTC	CASSLRDTANYEQYF
few	TRBD1	TRBV11-2	20	TRBJ2-1	TGTGCCAGCAGCTTAGACCGTGGACAGGGGTGGTCAGGCTCCTACAATGAGCAGTTCTTC	CASSLDRGQGWSGSYNEQFF
-	-	TRBV6-2/TRBV6-3	13	TRBJ1-2	TGTGCCAGCAGTTACAATGAGGGCTATGGCTACACCTTC	CASSYNEGYGYTF
-	TRBD1	TRBV5-5	14	TRBJ1-5	TGTGCCAGCACATCAGGGGGTGATAATCAGCCCCAGCATTTT	CASTSGGDNQPQHF
-	-	TRBV5-1	13	TRBJ2-5	TGCGCCAGCAGCTTGAGGACTCAAGAGACCCAGTACTTC	CASSLRTQETQYF
-	-	TRBV3-1/TRBV3-2	14	TRBJ1-2	TGTGCCAGCAGCCAAGAGTCCTACAGCTATGGCTACACCTTC	CASSQESYSYGYTF
once	-	TRBV7-2	14	TRBJ1-5	TGTGCCAGCAGCCAAAGGGACTCGGGGCAGCCCCAGCATTTT	CASSQRDSGQPQHF
once	TRBD1	TRBV4-1	15	TRBJ2-7	TGCGCCAGCAGCCACTCGGACAGGGAGGCCTACGAGCAGTACTTC	CASSHSDREAYEQYF
-	-	TRBV6-5	16	TRBJ1-1	TGTGCCAGCAGTTACTCGGCAGGGACTATGAACACTGAAGCTTTCTTT	CASSYSAGTMNTEAFF
-	-	TRBV12-5	17	TRBJ2-3	TGTGCTAGTGGTTTGGGACGGAAGGAGGGAAACACAGATACGCAGTATTTT	CASGLGRKEGNTDTQYF
-	-	TRBV6-5	14	TRBJ1-5	TGTGCCAGTAGAACAGACAGGTTCAATCAGCCCCAGCATTTT	CASRTDRFNQPQHF
-	-	TRBV4-2	14	TRBJ1-1	TGTGCCAGCAGCGCAAGGGACGGGAGGACTGAAGCTTTCTTT	CASSARDGRTEAFF
-	-	TRBV23-1	18	TRBJ1-4	TGCGCCAGCAGTCAATCCCCCGATAGGAGCAGGGAAGGCGAAAAACTGTTTTTT	CASSQSPDRSREGEKLFF
-	TRBD1	TRBV9	16	TRBJ1-2	TGTGCCAGCAGCCGGACCGGGACAGGTCGCGGCTATGGCTACACCTTC	CASSRTGTGRGYGYTF
-	-	TRBV2	15	TRBJ2-7	TGTGCCAGCAGTTTTAACAGGCCTCGGACCTACGAGCAGTACTTC	CASSFNRPRTYEQYF